This is a list of T cell receptor beta chains from one sample in a study of T cells in tumors after PD-1 blockade. Using immunoSEQ multiplex PCR, the repertoire was profiled, and TCRdb retains in-frame clones only, with some absent. The table shows over 30,000 clones, with around four fifths occurring only once. The input for sequencing was PBMCs, taken before anti-PD-1 treatment. These receptor sequences come from a human donor with basal cell carcinoma. Both conserved end residues are part of each CDR3. The order of the fields is clone size, V gene, J gene, D gene, CDR3 protein, CDR3 DNA. A D gene is named only where the DNA matches it firmly. Clone size, where shown, is once, few, many, or a class for clones that have expanded.

-	TRBV15	TRBJ1-5	TRBD1	CATSREQGHQPQHF	TGTGCCACCAGCAGGGAACAGGGGCATCAGCCCCAGCATTTT
-	TRBV7-6	TRBJ1-1	TRBD1	CASSLEAAGGRLNTEAFF	TGTGCCAGCAGCTTAGAAGCTGCAGGGGGCCGCCTGAACACTGAAGCTTTCTTT
-	TRBV15	TRBJ1-6	-	CATSRDLPGTIVENSPLHF	TGTGCCACCAGCAGAGATCTACCGGGGACAATAGTAGAAAATTCACCCCTCCACTTT
-	TRBV5-1	TRBJ2-1	TRBD1	CASSWATGNNEQFF	TGCGCCAGCTCCTGGGCGACAGGGAACAATGAGCAGTTCTTC
-	TRBV2	TRBJ1-2	-	CASSEIVYGYTF	TGTGCCAGCAGTGAAATAGTCTATGGCTACACCTTC
medium-sized	TRBV28	TRBJ2-3	-	CASSPQGYSTDTQYF	TGTGCCAGCAGTCCTCAGGGTTACAGCACAGATACGCAGTATTTT
once	TRBV3-1/TRBV3-2	TRBJ2-3	TRBD2	CASTGDESGGFGTDTQYF	TGTGCCAGCACCGGAGATGAGAGCGGGGGGTTCGGCACAGATACGCAGTATTTT
once	TRBV6-5	TRBJ1-4	TRBD1	CASGGTGRANEKLFF	TGTGCCAGCGGGGGGACAGGGCGAGCTAATGAAAAACTGTTTTTT
once	TRBV6-5	TRBJ2-3	-	CASSYSPTGRDTQYF	TGTGCCAGCAGTTACTCCCCGACAGGGAGGGATACGCAGTATTTT
-	TRBV5-1	TRBJ1-1	-	CASSRGLTTEAFF	TGCGCCAGCAGTAGGGGACTTACCACTGAAGCTTTCTTT
-	TRBV24-1	TRBJ2-7	TRBD2	CATSAGTSAMYEQYF	TGTGCCACCAGTGCCGGGACTAGCGCAATGTACGAGCAGTACTTC
medium-sized	TRBV6-1	TRBJ1-2	-	CASSEIYTGYTF	TGTGCCAGCAGTGAGATATATACTGGCTACACCTTC
-	TRBV10-2	TRBJ2-3	-	CASSESARHTQYF	TGCGCCAGCAGTGAGTCGGCCCGACATACGCAGTATTTT
-	TRBV7-7	TRBJ2-3	TRBD2	CASSLAPGGGATDTQYF	TGTGCCAGCAGCTTAGCGCCGGGGGGGGGCGCGACAGATACGCAGTATTTT
-	TRBV2	TRBJ1-2	TRBD1	CASSAGTGEVYGYTF	TGTGCCAGCAGTGCCGGGACAGGGGAGGTCTATGGCTACACCTTC
-	TRBV29-1	TRBJ1-1	-	CSVERPGGNTEAFF	TGCAGCGTTGAGCGGCCGGGGGGAAACACTGAAGCTTTCTTT
once	TRBV2	TRBJ2-5	-	CASNIIGRETQYF	TGTGCCAGCAATATTATAGGTAGAGAGACCCAGTACTTC
few	TRBV7-2	TRBJ2-7	TRBD1	CASSLVGTAYEQYF	TGTGCCAGCAGCTTAGTTGGGACAGCTTACGAGCAGTACTTC
-	TRBV27	TRBJ1-5	-	CASSAVLGVGQPQHF	TGTGCCAGCAGTGCCGTACTGGGGGTGGGTCAGCCCCAGCATTTT
few	TRBV18	TRBJ2-1	-	CASSPIGDSGEQFF	TGTGCCAGCTCACCTATAGGGGACTCTGGTGAGCAGTTCTTC
few	TRBV29-1	TRBJ1-2	-	CSVEGQRYGYTF	TGCAGCGTTGAAGGACAGCGCTATGGCTACACCTTC
-	TRBV3-1/TRBV3-2	TRBJ1-1	-	CASSDYWGAQTEAFF	TGTGCCAGCAGCGACTACTGGGGGGCGCAGACTGAAGCTTTCTTT
-	TRBV5-4	TRBJ2-4	-	CASSPGRLGKNIQYF	TGTGCCAGCAGTCCCGGGAGATTAGGCAAAAACATTCAGTACTTC
few	TRBV19	TRBJ2-2	TRBD1	CASSTRQGLHTGELFF	TGTGCCAGTAGTACGCGACAGGGTTTGCACACCGGGGAGCTGTTTTTT
-	TRBV7-2	TRBJ1-6	-	CASSLDAVNSPLHF	TGTGCCAGCAGCTTAGACGCAGTTAATTCACCCCTCCACTTT
few	TRBV5-1	TRBJ2-4	-	CASSSGLLAKNIQYF	TGCGCCAGCAGCTCGGGACTCCTAGCCAAAAACATTCAGTACTTC
-	TRBV19	TRBJ1-5	TRBD1	CASSIGTGTQHF	TGTGCCAGTAGTATAGGGACAGGGACCCAGCATTTT
few	TRBV7-6	TRBJ1-3	-	CASSLVGGAGPRNTIYF	TGTGCCAGCAGCTTAGTGGGGGGGGCAGGCCCTCGAAACACCATATATTTT
-	TRBV20-1	TRBJ2-5	TRBD1	CSASPWTGRQTQYF	TGCAGTGCTAGTCCTTGGACAGGGAGACAGACCCAGTACTTC
-	TRBV7-2	TRBJ2-2	-	CASSSSGRTGELFF	TGTGCCAGCAGCTCATCGGGACGGACCGGGGAGCTGTTTTTT
once	TRBV30	TRBJ1-3	TRBD1	CACLQRDRGSGNTIYF	TGTGCCTGTTTGCAAAGAGACAGGGGGTCTGGAAACACCATATATTTT
-	TRBV7-2	TRBJ1-2	TRBD1	CASSSGGQGGYGYTF	TGTGCCAGCAGCTCGGGCGGACAGGGGGGCTATGGCTACACCTTC
-	TRBV11-3	TRBJ2-5	-	CASSLRAQETQYF	TGTGCCAGCAGCCTCAGGGCTCAAGAGACCCAGTACTTC
-	TRBV11-3	TRBJ2-1	TRBD1	CASSQIAAGQEINEQFF	TGTGCCAGCAGCCAAATTGCGGCGGGACAGGAGATTAATGAGCAGTTCTTC
-	TRBV24-1	TRBJ2-7	TRBD2	CATSSNLAGGEQYF	TGTGCCACCAGCTCCAACTTAGCGGGAGGCGAGCAGTACTTC
-	TRBV28	TRBJ2-1	-	CASIVAGDVYNEQFF	TGTGCCAGCATTGTTGCCGGAGATGTATACAATGAGCAGTTCTTC
-	TRBV9	TRBJ2-2	-	CASSVDPSWSGELFF	TGTGCCAGCAGCGTAGATCCTAGCTGGTCCGGGGAGCTGTTTTTT
-	TRBV4-3	TRBJ2-3	TRBD2	CASSQDGSGRADTQYF	TGCGCCAGCAGCCAAGATGGTAGCGGGAGAGCAGATACGCAGTATTTT
-	TRBV7-9	TRBJ1-1	TRBD1	CASSPTGATEAFF	TGTGCCAGCAGCCCAACAGGGGCCACTGAAGCTTTCTTT
-	TRBV6-4	TRBJ2-7	-	CASSEIRRFYEQYF	TGTGCCAGCAGTGAAATACGCAGGTTCTACGAGCAGTACTTC
-	TRBV9	TRBJ2-3	TRBD2	CASSVATGGGGDTQYF	TGTGCCAGCAGCGTAGCTACGGGCGGGGGGGGAGATACGCAGTATTTT
-	TRBV5-1	TRBJ2-7	-	CASSDPPSYEQYF	TGCGCCAGCAGTGACCCTCCCTCCTACGAGCAGTACTTC
-	TRBV4-3	TRBJ2-1	-	CASSQEPRIRSNEQFF	TGCGCCAGCAGCCAAGAACCCAGGATTCGGTCTAATGAGCAGTTCTTC
-	TRBV2	TRBJ2-1	-	CASSEDGRGYNEQFF	TGTGCCAGCAGTGAAGACGGGAGAGGCTACAATGAGCAGTTCTTC